This T cell receptor beta chain was recovered during a study of blood T cell repertoires in COVID-19. Turning to the study itself: There were acute and convalescent COVID-19 samples, and they came from the United States, Italy and Spain. T cells, B-cell-depleted T cells, or PBMCs provided the cDNA or gDNA that served as material.

Authors' data handling: The authors estimated nucleated cell counts from reference gene primer amplification. Clones were sequenced by immunoSEQ multiplex PCR, and TCRdb holds only the in-frame ones, with some missing. Clonal size and the V and J genes are those of that table, whereas D and trimming came from the DNA. The data hold about 240,000 clones, with roughly nine tenths observed a single time. Deletions cut 2 bases from V and 8 bases from J, with 4 bases between. This CDR3 has 11 amino acids. Germline assignment: CDR1 KGHSH and CDR2 LQKENI. This clonotype originated in a man in his sixties with acute or convalescent COVID-19. The sample comprised peripheral blood. The J gene is TRBJ2-1, the V gene TRBV18; D unresolved. CDR3 DNA: TGTGCCAGCTCACCATTAGATGAGCAGTTCTTC. Its protein product is CASSPLDEQFF.